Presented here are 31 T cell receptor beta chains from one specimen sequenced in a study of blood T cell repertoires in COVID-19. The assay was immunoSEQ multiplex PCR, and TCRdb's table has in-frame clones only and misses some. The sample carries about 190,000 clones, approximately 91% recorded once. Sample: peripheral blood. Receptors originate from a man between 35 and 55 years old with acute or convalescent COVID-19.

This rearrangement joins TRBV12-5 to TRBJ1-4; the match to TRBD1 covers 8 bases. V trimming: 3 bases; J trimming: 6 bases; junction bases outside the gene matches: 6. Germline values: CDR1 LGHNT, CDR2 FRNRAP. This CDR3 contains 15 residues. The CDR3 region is CASGFSNRGDEKLFF. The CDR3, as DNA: TGTGCTAGTGGTTTCTCAAACAGGGGGGATGAAAAACTGTTTTTT. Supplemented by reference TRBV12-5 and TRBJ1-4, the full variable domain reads DARVTQTPRHKVTEMGQEVTMRCQPILGHNTVFWYRQTMMQGLELLAYFRNRAPLDDSGMPKDRFSAEMPDATLATLKIQPSEPRDSAVYFCASGFSNRGDEKLFFGSGTQLSVL.

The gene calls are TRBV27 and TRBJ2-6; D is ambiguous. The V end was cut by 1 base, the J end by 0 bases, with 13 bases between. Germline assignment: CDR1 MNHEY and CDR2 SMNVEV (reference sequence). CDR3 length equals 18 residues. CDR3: CASSLWPAPNSGANVLTF. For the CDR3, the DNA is TGTGCCAGCAGTTTATGGCCCGCACCGAACTCTGGGGCCAACGTCCTGACTTTC. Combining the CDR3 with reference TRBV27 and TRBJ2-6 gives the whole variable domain EAQVTQNPRYLITVTGKKLTVTCSQNMNHEYMSWYRQDPGLGLRQIYYSMNVEVTDKGDVPEGYKVSRKEKRNFPLILESPSPNQTSLYFCASSLWPAPNSGANVLTFGAGSRLTVL.

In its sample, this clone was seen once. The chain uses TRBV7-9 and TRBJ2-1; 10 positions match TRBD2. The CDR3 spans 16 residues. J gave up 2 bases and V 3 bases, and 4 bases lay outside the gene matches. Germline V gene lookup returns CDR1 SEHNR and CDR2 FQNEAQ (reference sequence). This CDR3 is CASSFERGGTYNEQFF. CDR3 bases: TGTGCCAGCAGCTTCGAGCGGGGGGGAACCTACAATGAGCAGTTCTTC.

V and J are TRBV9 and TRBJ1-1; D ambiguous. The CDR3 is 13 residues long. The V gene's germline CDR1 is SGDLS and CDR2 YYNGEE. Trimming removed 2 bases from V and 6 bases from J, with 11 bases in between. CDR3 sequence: CASSVISGAEAFF. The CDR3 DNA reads TGTGCCAGCAGCGTGATCAGTGGTGCTGAAGCTTTCTTT.

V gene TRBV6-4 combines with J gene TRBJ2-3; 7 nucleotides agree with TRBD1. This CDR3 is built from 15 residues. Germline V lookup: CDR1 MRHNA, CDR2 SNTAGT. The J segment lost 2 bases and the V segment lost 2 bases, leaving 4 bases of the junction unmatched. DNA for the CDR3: TGTGCCAGCAGTGACGGGGGACAGAACACAGATACGCAGTATTTT. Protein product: CASSDGGQNTDTQYF.

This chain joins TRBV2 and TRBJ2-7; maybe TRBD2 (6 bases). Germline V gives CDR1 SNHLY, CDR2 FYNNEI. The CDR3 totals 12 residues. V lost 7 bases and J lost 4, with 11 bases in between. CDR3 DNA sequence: TGTGCCAGCAATCCTCGGGGGTACGAGCAGTACTTC. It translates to CASNPRGYEQYF.

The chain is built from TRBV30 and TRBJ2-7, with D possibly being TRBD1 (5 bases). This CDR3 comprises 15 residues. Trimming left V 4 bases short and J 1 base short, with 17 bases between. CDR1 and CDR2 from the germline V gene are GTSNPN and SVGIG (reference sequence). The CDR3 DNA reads TGTGCCTGGACCGCCCAGGGTTCTGTGTCCTACGAGCAGTACTTC. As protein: CAWTAQGSVSYEQYF.

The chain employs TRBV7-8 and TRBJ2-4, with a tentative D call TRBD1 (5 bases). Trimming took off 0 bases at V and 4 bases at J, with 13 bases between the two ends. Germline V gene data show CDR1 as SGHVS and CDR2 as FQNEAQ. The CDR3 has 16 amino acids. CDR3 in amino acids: CASSLALTGRKNIQYF. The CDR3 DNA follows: TGTGCCAGCAGCTTAGCGCTAACAGGCCGAAAAAACATTCAGTACTTC.

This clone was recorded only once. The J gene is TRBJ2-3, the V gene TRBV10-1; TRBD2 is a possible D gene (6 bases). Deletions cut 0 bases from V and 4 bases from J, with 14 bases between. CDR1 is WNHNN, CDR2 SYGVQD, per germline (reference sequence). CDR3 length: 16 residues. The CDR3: CASSESKRVDPDTQYF. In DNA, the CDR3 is TGCGCCAGCAGTGAGTCAAAGCGGGTAGATCCAGATACGCAGTATTTT.

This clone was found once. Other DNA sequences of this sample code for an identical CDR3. This CDR3 is CASSESVQETQYF. The DNA for the CDR3 is TGTGCCAGCAGTGAATCCGTCCAAGAGACCCAGTACTTC. The chain uses TRBV2 and TRBJ2-5; D unclear. CDR1 and CDR2 (germline): SNHLY, FYNNEI. The CDR3 runs 13 residues. Deletions cut 2 bases from V and 1 base from J, with 5 bases between.

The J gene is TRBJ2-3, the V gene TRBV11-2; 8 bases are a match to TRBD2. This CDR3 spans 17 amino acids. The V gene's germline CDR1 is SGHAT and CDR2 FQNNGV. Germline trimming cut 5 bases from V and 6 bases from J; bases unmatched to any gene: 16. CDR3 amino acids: CASSPTWAPGGEDTQYF. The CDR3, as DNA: TGTGCCAGCAGCCCCACGTGGGCCCCGGGGGGGGAGGATACGCAGTATTTT. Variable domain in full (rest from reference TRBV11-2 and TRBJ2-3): EAGVAQSPRYKIIEKRQSVAFWCNPISGHATLYWYQQILGQGPKLLIQFQNNGVVDDSQLPKDRFSAERLKGVDSTLKIQPAKLEDSAVYLCASSPTWAPGGEDTQYFGPGTRLTVL.

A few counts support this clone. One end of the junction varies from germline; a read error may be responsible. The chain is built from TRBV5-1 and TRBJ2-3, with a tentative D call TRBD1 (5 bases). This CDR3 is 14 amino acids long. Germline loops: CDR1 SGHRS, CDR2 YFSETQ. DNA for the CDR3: TGCGCCAGCAGCTTGGCCCAGCCGACAGTTACGCAGTATTTT. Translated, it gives CASSLAQPTVTQYF.

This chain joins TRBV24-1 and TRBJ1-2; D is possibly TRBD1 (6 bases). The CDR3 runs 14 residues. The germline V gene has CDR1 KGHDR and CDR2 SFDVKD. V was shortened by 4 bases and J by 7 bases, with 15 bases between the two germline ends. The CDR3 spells CATSDRDRTRGYTF. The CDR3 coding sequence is TGTGCCACCAGTGACCGCGACAGGACACGTGGCTACACCTTC.

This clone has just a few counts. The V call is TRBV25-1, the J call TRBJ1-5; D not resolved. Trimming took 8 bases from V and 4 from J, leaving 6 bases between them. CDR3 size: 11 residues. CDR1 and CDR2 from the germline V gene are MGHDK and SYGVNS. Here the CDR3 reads CASRENQPQHF. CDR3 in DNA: TGTGCCAGCCGGGAGAATCAGCCCCAGCATTTT.

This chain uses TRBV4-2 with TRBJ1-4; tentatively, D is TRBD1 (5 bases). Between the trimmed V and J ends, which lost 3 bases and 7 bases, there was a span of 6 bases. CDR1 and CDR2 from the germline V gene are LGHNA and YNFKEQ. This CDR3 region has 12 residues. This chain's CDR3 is CASSQDTEKLFF. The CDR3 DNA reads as TGTGCCAGCAGCCAGGACACTGAAAAACTGTTTTTT.

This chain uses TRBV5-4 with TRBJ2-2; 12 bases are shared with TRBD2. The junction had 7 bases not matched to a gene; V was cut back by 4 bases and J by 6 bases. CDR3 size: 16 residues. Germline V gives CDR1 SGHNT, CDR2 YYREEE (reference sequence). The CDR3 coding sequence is TGTGCCAGCAGCCAGCGACTAGCGGGGGTAGCCGGGGAGCTGTTTTTT. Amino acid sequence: CASSQRLAGVAGELFF.

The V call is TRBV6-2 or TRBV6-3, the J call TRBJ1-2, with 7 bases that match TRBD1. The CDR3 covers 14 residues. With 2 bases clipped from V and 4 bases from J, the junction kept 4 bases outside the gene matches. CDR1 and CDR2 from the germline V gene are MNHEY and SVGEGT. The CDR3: CASSYGTAPYGYTF. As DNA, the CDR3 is TGTGCCAGCAGTTACGGGACAGCTCCCTATGGCTACACCTTC.

DNA of the CDR3: TGCGCCAGCAGCCAGCCGGGAGCATCCTCCACCGGGGAGCTGTTTTTT. Its protein product is CASSQPGASSTGELFF. The chain employs TRBV4-1 and TRBJ2-2; a weak D match, TRBD2 (6 bases). Between the trimmed V and J ends, which lost 3 bases and 4 bases, there was a span of 15 bases. This CDR3 has 16 residues. Looked up from germline, CDR1 is MGHRA and CDR2 is YSYEKL.

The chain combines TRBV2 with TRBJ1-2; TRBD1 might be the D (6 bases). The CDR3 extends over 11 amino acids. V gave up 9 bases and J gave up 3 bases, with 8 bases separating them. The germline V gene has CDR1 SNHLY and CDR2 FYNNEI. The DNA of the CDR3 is TGTGCCAGTAACAGGGACTATGGCTACACCTTC. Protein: CASNRDYGYTF.

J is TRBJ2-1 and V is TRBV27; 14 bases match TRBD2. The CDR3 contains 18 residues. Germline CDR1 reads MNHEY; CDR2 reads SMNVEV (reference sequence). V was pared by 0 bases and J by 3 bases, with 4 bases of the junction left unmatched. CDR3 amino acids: CASSLSTSGGAVYNEQFF. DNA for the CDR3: TGTGCCAGCAGTTTATCGACTAGCGGGGGGGCGGTCTACAATGAGCAGTTCTTC.

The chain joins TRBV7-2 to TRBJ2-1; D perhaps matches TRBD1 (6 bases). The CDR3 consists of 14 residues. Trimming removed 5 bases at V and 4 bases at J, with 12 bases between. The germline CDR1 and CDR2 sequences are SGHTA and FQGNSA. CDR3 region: CASSHDRSYNEQFF. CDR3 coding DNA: TGTGCCAGCAGCCACGACAGGTCATACAATGAGCAGTTCTTC.

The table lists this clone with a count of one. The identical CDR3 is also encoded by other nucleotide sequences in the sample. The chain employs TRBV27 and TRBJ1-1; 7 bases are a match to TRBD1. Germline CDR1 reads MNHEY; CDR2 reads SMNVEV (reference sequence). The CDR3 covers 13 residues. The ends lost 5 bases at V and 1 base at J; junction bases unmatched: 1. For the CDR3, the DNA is TGTGCCAGCAGTAGACAGGGGAACACTGAAGCTTTCTTT. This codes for CASSRQGNTEAFF.

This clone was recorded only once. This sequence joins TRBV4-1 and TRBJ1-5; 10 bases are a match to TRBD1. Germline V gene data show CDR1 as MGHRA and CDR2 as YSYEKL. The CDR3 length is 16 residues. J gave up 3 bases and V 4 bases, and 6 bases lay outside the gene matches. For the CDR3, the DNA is TGCGCCAGCAGCCCGCGACAGGGGGCTCCCAATCAGCCCCAGCATTTT. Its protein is CASSPRQGAPNQPQHF.

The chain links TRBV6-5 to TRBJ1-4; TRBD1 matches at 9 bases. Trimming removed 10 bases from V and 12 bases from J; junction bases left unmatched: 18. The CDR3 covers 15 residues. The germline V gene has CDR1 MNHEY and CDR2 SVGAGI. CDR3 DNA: TGTGCCACCTCCCGGGACAGGGTGGCCTTGGGAGAACTGTTTTTT. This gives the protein CATSRDRVALGELFF.

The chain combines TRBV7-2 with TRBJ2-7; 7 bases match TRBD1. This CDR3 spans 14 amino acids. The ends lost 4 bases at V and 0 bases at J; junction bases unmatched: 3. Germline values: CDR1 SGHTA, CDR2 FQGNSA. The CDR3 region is CASSSHRGSYEQYF. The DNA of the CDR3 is TGTGCCAGCAGCTCCCACAGGGGCTCCTACGAGCAGTACTTC. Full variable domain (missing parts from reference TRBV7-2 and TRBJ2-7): GAGVSQSPSNKVTEKGKDVELRCDPISGHTALYWYRQSLGQGLEFLIYFQGNSAPDKSGLPSDRFSAERTGGSVSTLTIQRTQQEDSAVYLCASSSHRGSYEQYFGPGTRLTVT.

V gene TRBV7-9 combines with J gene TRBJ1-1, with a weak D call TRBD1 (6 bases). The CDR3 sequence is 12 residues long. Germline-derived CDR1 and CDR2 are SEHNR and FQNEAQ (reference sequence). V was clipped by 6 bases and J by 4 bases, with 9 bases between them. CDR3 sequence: CASRAGVTEAFF. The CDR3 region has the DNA TGTGCCAGCAGGGCAGGGGTCACTGAAGCTTTCTTT. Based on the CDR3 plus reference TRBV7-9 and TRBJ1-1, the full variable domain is DTGVSQNPRHKITKRGQNVTFRCDPISEHNRLYWYRQTLGQGPEFLTYFQNEAQLEKSRLLSDRFSAERPKGSFSTLEIQRTEQGDSAMYLCASRAGVTEAFFGQGTRLTVV.

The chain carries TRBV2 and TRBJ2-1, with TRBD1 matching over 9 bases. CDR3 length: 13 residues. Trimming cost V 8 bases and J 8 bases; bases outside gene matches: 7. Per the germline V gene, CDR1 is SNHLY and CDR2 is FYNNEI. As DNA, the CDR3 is TGTGCCAGCCGAAGGGACAGGGTCGATGAGCAGTTCTTC. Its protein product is CASRRDRVDEQFF.

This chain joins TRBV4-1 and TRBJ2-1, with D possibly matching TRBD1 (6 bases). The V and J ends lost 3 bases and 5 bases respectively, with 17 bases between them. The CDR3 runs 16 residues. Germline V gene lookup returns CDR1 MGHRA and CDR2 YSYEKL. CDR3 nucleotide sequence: TGCGCCAGCAGCCAGTACGGGACAAAGGTCGACAATGAGCAGTTCTTC. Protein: CASSQYGTKVDNEQFF.

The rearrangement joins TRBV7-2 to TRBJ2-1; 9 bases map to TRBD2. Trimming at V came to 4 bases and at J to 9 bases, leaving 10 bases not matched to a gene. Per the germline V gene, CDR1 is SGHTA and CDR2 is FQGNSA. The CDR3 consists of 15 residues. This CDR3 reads CASSSTGTSSGEQFF. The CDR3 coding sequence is TGTGCCAGCAGCTCCACCGGGACTAGCTCGGGTGAGCAGTTCTTC.

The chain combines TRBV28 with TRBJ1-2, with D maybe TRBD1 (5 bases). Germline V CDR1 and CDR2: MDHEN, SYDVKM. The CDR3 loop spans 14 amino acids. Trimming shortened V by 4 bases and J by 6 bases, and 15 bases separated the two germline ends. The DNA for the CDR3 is TGTGCCAGCAGTTCTCGCTCCAGGGTCGATGGCTACACCTTC. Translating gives CASSSRSRVDGYTF.

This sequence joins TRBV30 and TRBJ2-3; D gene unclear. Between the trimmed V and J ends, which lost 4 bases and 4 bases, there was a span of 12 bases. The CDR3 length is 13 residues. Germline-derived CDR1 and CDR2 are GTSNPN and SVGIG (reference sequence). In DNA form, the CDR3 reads TGTGCCTGGAATATAGATCACTCAGATACGCAGTATTTT. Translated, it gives CAWNIDHSDTQYF. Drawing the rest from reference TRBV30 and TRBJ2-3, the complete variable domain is SQTIHQWPATLVQPVGSPLSLECTVEGTSNPNLYWYRQAAGRGLQLLFYSVGIGQISSEVPQNLSASRPQDRQFILSSKKLLLSDSGFYLCAWNIDHSDTQYFGPGTRLTVL.